This TCR beta chain comes out of a study of blood T cell repertoires in COVID-19. Study as a whole: PBMCs, B-cell-depleted T cells, or T cells were the source of the cDNA or gDNA that made up the material.

The protocol was immunoSEQ multiplex PCR, while the TCRdb copy is restricted to in-frame clones and leaves out a portion. Here the sample spans 60,000 to 75,000 clones, around nine tenths being singletons. This clone came up once. Sequenced: peripheral blood. The TCR originated in a human donor in a cohort sampled during active COVID-19.

CDR3 coding DNA: TGTGCCAGCAGAGTGAACAGGGGGAGCTACACCTTC. Translating gives CASRVNRGSYTF. V is TRBV28 and J is TRBJ1-2, with 8 nucleotides matching TRBD1. The CDR3 totals 12 residues. Germline V gene data show CDR1 as MDHEN and CDR2 as SYDVKM. The J segment lost 9 bases and the V segment lost 6 bases, leaving 6 bases of the junction unmatched.